This T cell receptor beta chain was documented in a study of T cells after posttransplantation cyclophosphamide (dated by TCRdb to the mid-2010s). About the full investigation: T cell repertoire reconstitution was tracked by TRB sequencing after myeloablative bone marrow transplantation in which posttransplantation cyclophosphamide was used as GVHD prophylaxis. TRB sequencing was also done on up to about 3 additional blood samples from 2 to 5.2 years after transplant in 3 patients, and on pretransplant blood from 4 patients. Blood from all 35 or so PTCy patients with 1-year posttransplant specimens was subjected to TRB sequencing. Public TRB sequences were compared against a database of over 3,500 sequences linked to responses to pathogens, tumor antigens, self-antigens and alloantigens. Because TRA and TRB clonality were tightly correlated in several samples, subsequent TCR analyses were focused on TRB only. Antigen receptor sequencing covered samples from a few dozen PTCy-treated patients and approximately 15 of their related bone marrow donors. On the study overall, not on this receptor specifically: The TRB repertoires of T cells infiltrating skin or GI tract showed only limited overlap with the TRB repertoires of T cells in blood. Donor-recipient similarity was low at 1-2 months but rose over the first year, and later blood repertoires were often dominated by donor CD8+ memory clones. Across roughly 40 patients, recipient CMV seropositivity and CMV reactivation were highly associated with TRB clonality; PTCy diversity was similar to CNI/methotrexate controls.

TRB sequencing was run on genomic DNA with either the immunoSEQ assay at survey resolution or the hsTCRB kit. On the study's bioinformatics: Initial read processing used immunoSEQ software, and repertoire analyses used the LymphoSeq R package. Clonality was calculated as 1 minus normalized Shannon entropy, and the Gini coefficient was also calculated for each TRB dataset. To infer phenotypes in unsorted samples, TRB sequences from sorted subsets of the recipient or donor were mapped onto unsorted samples from the same recipient. Held by TCRdb, this immuneACCESS table contains in-frame sequences only and omits some clones. Under half of the omission traces to an unresolved V gene where checked; the cause of the rest is unknown. V and J calls and clone size are given by that table; D and trimming were obtained from the DNA. The table shows around 7,400 clones here, with no singletons. The ten largest clonotypes hold around 50% of the sample.

The cysteine opens and the phenylalanine closes a CDR3 of 14 amino acids. Only CDR3 DNA remains: 42 bases, in frame from the first base. V lost 2 bases and J lost 0 bases; the stretch between them is 6 bases long. In the germline V gene (reference sequence), CDR1 corresponds to MNHEY and CDR2 to SMNVEV. In light of the paper, this sample's treatment or condition label describes: high-dose cyclophosphamide on days +3 and +4 as single-agent GVHD prophylaxis. PTCy patients received busulfan and fludarabine conditioning, a related or unrelated marrow graft, and cyclophosphamide on days +3 and +4. The PTCy-treated patients were drawn from a prospective, multi-institutional clinical trial. Peripheral blood and bone marrow mononuclear cells were isolated by Ficoll-Hypaque density centrifugation and cryopreserved. In this sample, this clone turned up many times. Its antigen is not yet known. Per-base qualities were not stored, and no clone one base away is much larger.

The clonotype comes from a male patient aged 50 or older who received an allogeneic stem cell transplant from an unrelated donor, was CMV-positive, and had acute GVHD only. Following transplantation, T cells from the graft donor may be among those present. Sample: PBMCs, taken after allogeneic stem cell transplant with posttransplant cyclophosphamide. The chain was built from TRBV27 and TRBJ2-3; the D segment cannot be called with confidence. The nucleotide sequence is given as TGTGCCAGCAGTTTACAGGCTAGCACAGATACGCAGTATTTT. The resulting protein is CASSLQASTDTQYF.